Each of the 10 T cell receptor beta chains below was sequenced from the same sample in a study of T cell responses to AZD1222 COVID-19 vaccine (dated by TCRdb to 2020 to 2022). Preparation of the library involved the immunoSEQ multiplex PCR assay. TCRdb obtained this table from immuneACCESS and retained in-frame rearrangements with V and J assigned. These tables miss some clones; where compared with another copy, unresolved V genes account for less than half of the shortfall, and the remainder is unexplained. Present in this sample are 130,000 or so clones, roughly 84% of which were seen just once. Jointly, the top ten make up 12% of the sample. The time point label for this specimen denotes: baseline before first vaccination. Material: peripheral blood, obtained on day 0 of AZD1222 vaccination. Receptors were obtained from an adult in good health.

The CDR3, as DNA: TGTGCCAGCAGTTTAGCGCGCGGGGAGCTGTTTTTT. This sequence encodes CASSLARGELFF. This chain joins TRBV12-3 or TRBV12-4 and TRBJ2-2; D remains unclear. Trimming cost V 0 bases and J 7 bases, with 3 bases left between them. CDR3 size: 12 residues.

The V and J genes are TRBV29-1 and TRBJ2-3, with 9 positions matching TRBD2. The CDR3 runs to 14 residues. V lost 6 bases and J lost 2; bases outside the gene matches: 6. CDR1 and CDR2 (germline): SQVTM, ANQGSEA. The CDR3 is CSVKTSGLTDTQYF. For the CDR3, the DNA is TGCAGCGTCAAGACTAGCGGTCTCACAGATACGCAGTATTTT.

J is TRBJ1-2 and V is TRBV4-1, with 8 bases matching TRBD1. The CDR3 consists of 14 residues. V gave up 4 bases and J gave up 4 bases; unmatched junction bases: 5. Germline loops: CDR1 MGHRA, CDR2 YSYEKL. The CDR3 sequence is CASSPAGTGYGYTF. CDR3 nucleotide sequence: TGCGCCAGCAGCCCCGCCGGGACAGGCTATGGCTACACCTTC.

There are a few counts of this clone. V is TRBV4-1 and J is TRBJ2-1; the match to TRBD2 covers 13 bases. Per the germline V gene, CDR1 is MGHRA and CDR2 is YSYEKL. The junction had 6 bases not matched to a gene; V was cut back by 4 bases and J by 9 bases. This CDR3 spans 15 amino acids. The CDR3 sequence: CASSPGLAGAVEQFF. As DNA, the CDR3 is TGCGCCAGCAGCCCAGGACTAGCGGGAGCGGTTGAGCAGTTCTTC.

This clone is a singleton in its sample. This chain links TRBV27 with TRBJ2-1, with 9 bases aligning to TRBD1. This CDR3 has 15 residues. V lost 5 bases and J lost 4; bases outside the gene matches: 6. Per the germline V gene, CDR1 is MNHEY and CDR2 is SMNVEV (reference sequence). The CDR3 sequence: CASSIGQGRYNEQFF. The DNA of the CDR3 is TGTGCCAGCAGTATTGGACAGGGGCGGTACAATGAGCAGTTCTTC.

J is TRBJ1-2 and V is TRBV9; tentatively, D is TRBD1 (5 bases). Germline V gene lookup returns CDR1 SGDLS and CDR2 YYNGEE. V was shortened by 0 bases and J by 3 bases, with 12 bases between the two germline ends. The CDR3 consists of 15 residues. CDR3 in amino acids: CASSVGGPAHYGYTF. The CDR3 DNA is TGTGCCAGCAGCGTAGGGGGACCGGCCCACTATGGCTACACCTTC.

The rearrangement joins TRBV5-1 to TRBJ2-4, with 7 bases lining up with TRBD2. Germline V CDR1 and CDR2: SGHRS, YFSETQ. This CDR3 contains 14 residues. V lost 0 bases to trimming and J lost 5 bases; unmatched junction nucleotides: 2. For the CDR3, the DNA is TGCGCCAGCAGCTTGGGGGAGGGCCAAAACATTCAGTACTTC. Translation: CASSLGEGQNIQYF.

The V gene is TRBV2, the J gene TRBJ1-2; D is uncertain. V was cut by 7 bases and J by 8 bases, with 17 bases left in between. The CDR3 has 13 residues. The germline V gene encodes CDR1 SNHLY and CDR2 FYNNEI. The CDR3 DNA sequence: TGTGCCAGCATTAACGACCCAATGGCCGGCTACACCTTC. This gives the protein CASINDPMAGYTF. The full variable domain, in which reference TRBV2 and TRBJ1-2 provide the parts outside the CDR3, is EPEVTQTPSHQVTQMGQEVILRCVPISNHLYFYWYRQILGQKVEFLVSFYNNEISEKSEIFDDQFSVERPDGSNFTLKIRSTKLEDSAMYFCASINDPMAGYTFGSGTRLTVV.

The chain couples TRBV3-1 (or the pseudogene TRBV3-2) to TRBJ1-5; D remains unclear. This CDR3 region has 14 residues. Germline V gives CDR1 LGHDT, CDR2 YNNKEL (reference sequence). The germline V and J ends were trimmed by 3 bases and 6 bases, with 12 bases remaining between them. CDR3 sequence: CASSHRGTGQPQHF. Written as DNA, the CDR3 is TGTGCCAGCAGCCATCGGGGTACGGGTCAGCCCCAGCATTTT.

This clone was detected once. This chain uses TRBV5-1 with TRBJ1-1; 7 nucleotides agree with TRBD1. Germline V CDR1 and CDR2: SGHRS, YFSETQ. J was trimmed by 5 bases and V by 2 bases; bases with no gene match: 9. The length of the CDR3 is 15 residues. CDR3 loop: CASSFGSQGNTEAFF. Here the CDR3 DNA reads TGCGCCAGCAGCTTTGGGTCACAGGGGAATACTGAAGCTTTCTTT.